The 16 T cell receptor beta chains below were found in one sample sequenced in a study of blood T cell repertoires in COVID-19. Clones were read by immunoSEQ multiplex PCR, and TCRdb kept only the in-frame ones, dropping some. The data contain 150,000 to 200,000 clones, around 85% of them seen just once; the ten biggest clones take up around 7.8%. The sample taken for sequencing was peripheral blood. The source is a woman aged 55-75 years with acute or convalescent COVID-19.

This chain connects TRBV19 to TRBJ2-1; D gene ambiguous. This CDR3 region has 11 residues. V shed 5 bases and J shed 8 bases, with 7 bases lying between them. Germline values: CDR1 LNHDA, CDR2 SQIVND (reference sequence). The DNA for the CDR3 is TGTGCCAGTAGTCAGGTGTATGAGCAGTTCTTC. Its translation: CASSQVYEQFF.

The V and J genes are TRBV2 and TRBJ2-2; TRBD2 aligns across 13 bases. This CDR3 has 15 residues. Trimming cost V 6 bases and J 6 bases; bases outside gene matches: 4. The V gene's germline CDR1 is SNHLY and CDR2 FYNNEI. For the CDR3, the DNA is TGTGCCAGCAGGCCGGGACTAGCGGGGTCCGGGGAGCTGTTTTTT. Residues: CASRPGLAGSGELFF. Full variable domain (outside the CDR3, taken from reference TRBV2 and TRBJ2-2): EPEVTQTPSHQVTQMGQEVILRCVPISNHLYFYWYRQILGQKVEFLVSFYNNEISEKSEIFDDQFSVERPDGSNFTLKIRSTKLEDSAMYFCASRPGLAGSGELFFGEGSRLTVL.

The gene calls are TRBV5-6 and TRBJ1-2; D unclear. The CDR3 sequence is 13 residues long. CDR1 and CDR2 from the germline V gene are SGHDT and YYEEEE. Trimming removed 0 bases at V and 7 bases at J, with 10 bases between. The CDR3 DNA reads as TGTGCCAGCAGCTTGGGCAGGATGGGTGGCTACACCTTC. It translates to CASSLGRMGGYTF.

CDR3 residues: CASSTPTGRANYGYTF. DNA for the CDR3: TGTGCCAGCAGTACCCCGACAGGACGGGCTAACTATGGCTACACCTTC. The chain joins TRBV6-6 to TRBJ1-2, with D perhaps TRBD1 (6 bases). Trimming took off 5 bases at V and 0 bases at J, with 16 bases between the two ends. The CDR3 totals 16 residues. Germline V gives CDR1 MNHNY, CDR2 SVGAGI (reference sequence).

The chain recombines TRBV3-1 (or the pseudogene TRBV3-2) with TRBJ2-5; 16 positions agree with TRBD2. In germline, CDR1 is LGHDT, CDR2 YNNKEL (reference sequence). The CDR3 contains 16 residues. V gave up 4 bases and J gave up 5 bases; unmatched junction bases: 4. CDR3 sequence reads: CASSPPGLAGGETQYF. CDR3 coding DNA: TGTGCCAGCAGCCCACCGGGACTAGCGGGAGGGGAGACCCAGTACTTC.

The chain is built from TRBV14 and TRBJ2-7, with D maybe TRBD1 (5 bases). The CDR3 totals 13 residues. Germline values: CDR1 SGHDN, CDR2 FVKESK. V lost 4 bases, J lost 0 bases, and 7 bases lay in between. Here the CDR3 DNA reads TGTGCCAGCAGCCGACAGAACTCCTACGAGCAGTACTTC. The encoded protein is CASSRQNSYEQYF.

The chain joins TRBV27 to TRBJ1-1, with D perhaps matching TRBD1 (5 bases). In germline, CDR1 is MNHEY, CDR2 SMNVEV (reference sequence). This CDR3 has 15 residues. V gave up 4 bases and J gave up 0 bases, with 12 bases separating them. DNA for the CDR3: TGTGCCAGCAGTTCCCCGGGACTCTTGAACACTGAAGCTTTCTTT. Encoded protein: CASSSPGLLNTEAFF.

The chain joins TRBV12-3 or TRBV12-4 to TRBJ1-2; 7 bases are a match to TRBD1. V shed 5 bases, J shed 4 bases, and the junction held 4 bases outside the gene matches. CDR3 length: 13 amino acids. The CDR3 DNA follows: TGTGCCAGCAGTCTAGGGGGCCCCTATGGCTACACCTTC. Its translation: CASSLGGPYGYTF.

This clone occurred once. V is TRBV10-3 and J is TRBJ1-5, with TRBD1 identical over 7 bases. CDR1 and CDR2 (germline): ENHRY, SYGVKD. The ends lost 8 bases at V and 4 bases at J; junction bases unmatched: 5. The CDR3 sequence is 13 residues long. The CDR3 nucleotides read TGTGCCATCGGAAACAGGGGTAATCAGCCCCAGCATTTT. Translation gives CAIGNRGNQPQHF.

This clone has only one observation. The rearrangement joins TRBV29-1 to TRBJ2-6, with a tentative D call TRBD1 (6 bases). This CDR3 is 15 amino acids long. Trimming stripped 4 bases from V and 4 bases from J, with 14 bases between. Germline-derived CDR1 and CDR2 are SQVTM and ANQGSEA. As DNA, the CDR3 is TGCAGCGTTGGATCACAGGGCGACGGGGCCAACGTCCTGACTTTC. It codes for CSVGSQGDGANVLTF.

V gene TRBV10-3 combines with J gene TRBJ1-1, with D possibly TRBD1 on 6 matching bases. The V and J ends lost 0 bases and 6 bases respectively, with 14 bases between them. The CDR3 runs to 15 residues. Germline V gene lookup returns CDR1 ENHRY and CDR2 SYGVKD. CDR3 nucleotide sequence: TGTGCCATCAGTGAGTCGCGGGGGGCCAAGGCTGAAGCTTTCTTT. Its translation: CAISESRGAKAEAFF.

The chain is built from TRBV19 and TRBJ2-5; D remains ambiguous. The CDR3 totals 11 residues. V gave up 2 bases and J gave up 7 bases, with 5 bases separating them. Germline assignment: CDR1 LNHDA and CDR2 SQIVND (reference sequence). This CDR3 reads CASSIPGTQYF. In DNA, the CDR3 is TGTGCCAGTAGTATACCGGGGACCCAGTACTTC.

This clone came up a few times. The chain is built from TRBV10-3 and TRBJ2-2; D might be TRBD2 (6 bases). The CDR3 covers 14 residues. Trimming shortened V by 10 bases and J by 3 bases, and 15 bases separated the two germline ends. Germline V gene lookup returns CDR1 ENHRY and CDR2 SYGVKD. The CDR3 region is CATYSGADTGELFF. CDR3 bases: TGTGCCACCTATAGCGGAGCCGACACCGGGGAGCTGTTTTTT.

The gene calls are TRBV3-1 (or the pseudogene TRBV3-2) and TRBJ2-1, with D possibly matching TRBD2 (6 bases). V was trimmed by 2 bases and J by 8 bases, leaving 16 bases between them. Per the germline V gene, CDR1 is LGHDT and CDR2 is YNNKEL (reference sequence). The length of the CDR3 is 15 residues. The CDR3 is CASSQFRGTRDEQFF. For the CDR3, the DNA is TGTGCCAGCAGCCAATTCCGCGGGACTCGCGATGAGCAGTTCTTC.

The V call is TRBV28, the J call TRBJ2-1, with D maybe TRBD1 (5 bases). There are 15 residues in the CDR3. Looked up from germline, CDR1 is MDHEN and CDR2 is SYDVKM. The V and J ends lost 4 bases and 2 bases respectively, with 12 bases between them. CDR3 in amino acids: CASSSPGPPYNEQFF. Written as DNA, the CDR3 is TGTGCCAGCAGTTCCCCAGGGCCCCCCTACAATGAGCAGTTCTTC.

V usage is TRBV7-9 and J usage is TRBJ1-1; 7 nucleotides align to TRBD1. With 6 bases clipped from V and 8 bases from J, the junction kept 6 bases outside the gene matches. The CDR3 spans 12 residues. Germline CDR1 SEHNR, CDR2 FQNEAQ (reference sequence). CDR3 DNA sequence: TGTGCCAGCAGTCCAGGGGGTGGAGAAGCTTTCTTT. This encodes CASSPGGGEAFF.